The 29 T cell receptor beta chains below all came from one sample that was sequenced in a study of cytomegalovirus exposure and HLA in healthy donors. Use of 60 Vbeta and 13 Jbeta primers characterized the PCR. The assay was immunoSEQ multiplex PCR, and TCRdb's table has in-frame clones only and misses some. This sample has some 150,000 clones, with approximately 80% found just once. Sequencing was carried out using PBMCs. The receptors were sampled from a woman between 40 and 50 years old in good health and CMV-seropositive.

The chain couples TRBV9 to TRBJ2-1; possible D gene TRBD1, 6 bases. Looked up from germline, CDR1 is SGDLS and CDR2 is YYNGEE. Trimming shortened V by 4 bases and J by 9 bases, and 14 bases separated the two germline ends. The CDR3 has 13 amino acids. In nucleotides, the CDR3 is TGTGCCAGCAGCCCCAGTCGAGGGGGTGAGCAGTTCTTC. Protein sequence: CASSPSRGGEQFF. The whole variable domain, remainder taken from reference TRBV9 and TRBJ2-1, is DSGVTQTPKHLITATGQRVTLRCSPRSGDLSVYWYQQSLDQGLQFLIQYYNGEERAKGNILERFSAQQFPDLHSELNLSSLELGDSALYFCASSPSRGGEQFFGPGTRLTVL.

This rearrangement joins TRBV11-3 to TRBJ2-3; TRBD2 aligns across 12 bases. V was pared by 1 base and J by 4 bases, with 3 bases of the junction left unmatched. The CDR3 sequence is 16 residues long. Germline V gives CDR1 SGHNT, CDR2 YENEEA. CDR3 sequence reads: CASSLGLAGAADTQYF. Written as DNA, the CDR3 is TGTGCCAGCAGCTTAGGACTAGCGGGGGCGGCAGATACGCAGTATTTT.

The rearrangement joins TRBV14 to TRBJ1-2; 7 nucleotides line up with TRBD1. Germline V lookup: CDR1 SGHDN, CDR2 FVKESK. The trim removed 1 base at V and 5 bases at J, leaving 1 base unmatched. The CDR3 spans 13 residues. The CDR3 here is CASSQVTGYGYTF. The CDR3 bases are TGTGCCAGCAGCCAAGTGACAGGGTATGGCTACACCTTC.

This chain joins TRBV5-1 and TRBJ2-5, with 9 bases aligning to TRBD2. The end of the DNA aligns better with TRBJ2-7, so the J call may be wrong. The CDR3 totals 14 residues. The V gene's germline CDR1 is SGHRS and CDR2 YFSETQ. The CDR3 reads CASRVNSGSYEQYF. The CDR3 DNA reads TGCGCCAGCAGGGTTAATAGCGGGAGCTACGAGCAGTACTTC.

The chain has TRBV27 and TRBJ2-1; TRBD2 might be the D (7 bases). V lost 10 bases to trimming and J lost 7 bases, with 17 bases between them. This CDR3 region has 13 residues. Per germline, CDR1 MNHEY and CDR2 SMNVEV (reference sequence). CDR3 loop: CAIHREGENEQFF. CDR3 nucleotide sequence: TGTGCCATACACAGGGAGGGGGAGAATGAGCAGTTCTTC.

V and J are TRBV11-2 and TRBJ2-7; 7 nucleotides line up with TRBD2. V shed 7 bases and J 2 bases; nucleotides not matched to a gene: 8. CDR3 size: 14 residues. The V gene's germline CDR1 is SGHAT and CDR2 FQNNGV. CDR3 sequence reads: CASTPLAGAYEQYF. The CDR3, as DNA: TGTGCCAGCACTCCCCTCGCGGGGGCCTACGAGCAGTACTTC.

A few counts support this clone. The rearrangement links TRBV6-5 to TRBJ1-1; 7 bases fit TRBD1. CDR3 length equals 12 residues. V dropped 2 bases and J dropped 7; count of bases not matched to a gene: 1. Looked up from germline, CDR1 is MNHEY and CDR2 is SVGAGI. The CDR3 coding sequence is TGTGCCAGCAGTTACAACAGGGGTGAAGCTTTCTTT. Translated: CASSYNRGEAFF.

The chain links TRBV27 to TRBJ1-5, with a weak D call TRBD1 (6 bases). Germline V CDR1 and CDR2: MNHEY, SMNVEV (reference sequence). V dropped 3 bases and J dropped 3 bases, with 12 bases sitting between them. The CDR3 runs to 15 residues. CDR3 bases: TGTGCCAGCAGTTTGTACTACAGGGACAATCAGCCCCAGCATTTT. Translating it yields CASSLYYRDNQPQHF.

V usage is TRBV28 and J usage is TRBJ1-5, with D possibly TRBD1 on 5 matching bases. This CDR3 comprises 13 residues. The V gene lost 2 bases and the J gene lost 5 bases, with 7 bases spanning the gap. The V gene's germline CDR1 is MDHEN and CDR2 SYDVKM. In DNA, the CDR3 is TGTGCCAGCAGTTTAGACAGCTATCAGCCCCAGCATTTT. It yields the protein CASSLDSYQPQHF.

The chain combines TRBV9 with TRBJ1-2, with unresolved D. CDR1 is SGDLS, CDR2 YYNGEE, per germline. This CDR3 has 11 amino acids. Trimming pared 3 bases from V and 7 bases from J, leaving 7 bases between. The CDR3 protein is CASSGALGYTF. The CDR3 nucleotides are TGTGCCAGCAGCGGGGCCCTTGGCTACACCTTC.

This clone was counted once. In DNA, the CDR3 is TGCGCCAGCAGCCAGGACAGGGATAGCTACGAGCAGTACTTC. This gives the protein CASSQDRDSYEQYF. The gene calls are TRBV5-1 and TRBJ2-7; 8 positions agree with TRBD1. Trimming at V came to 4 bases and at J to 3 bases, leaving 6 bases not matched to a gene. The CDR3 is 14 residues long. Germline CDR1 is SGHRS and CDR2 is YFSETQ.

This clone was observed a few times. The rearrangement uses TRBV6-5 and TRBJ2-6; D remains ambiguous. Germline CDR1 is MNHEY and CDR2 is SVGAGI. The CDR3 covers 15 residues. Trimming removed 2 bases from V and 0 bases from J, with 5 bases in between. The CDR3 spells CASSYGISGANVLTF. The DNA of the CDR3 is TGTGCCAGCAGTTACGGCATCTCTGGGGCCAACGTCCTGACTTTC.

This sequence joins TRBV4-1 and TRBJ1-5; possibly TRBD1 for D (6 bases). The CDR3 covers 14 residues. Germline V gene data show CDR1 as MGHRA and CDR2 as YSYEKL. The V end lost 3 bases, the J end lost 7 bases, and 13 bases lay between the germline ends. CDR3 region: CASSHRRGRQPQHF. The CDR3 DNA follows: TGCGCCAGCAGCCATAGGCGGGGGCGGCAGCCCCAGCATTTT.

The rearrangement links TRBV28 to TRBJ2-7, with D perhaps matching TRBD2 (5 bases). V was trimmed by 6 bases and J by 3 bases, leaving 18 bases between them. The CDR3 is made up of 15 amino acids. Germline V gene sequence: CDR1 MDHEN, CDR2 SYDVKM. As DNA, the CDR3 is TGTGCCAGCAGCAACGCGGGCGGAACCTTCTACGAGCAGTACTTC. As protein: CASSNAGGTFYEQYF.

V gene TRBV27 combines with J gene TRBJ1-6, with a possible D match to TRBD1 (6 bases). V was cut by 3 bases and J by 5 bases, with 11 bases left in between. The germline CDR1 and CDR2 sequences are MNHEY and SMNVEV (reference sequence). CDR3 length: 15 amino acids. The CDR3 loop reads CASSFGDRNNSPLHF. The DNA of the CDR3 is TGTGCCAGCAGTTTTGGAGACAGGAATAATTCACCCCTCCACTTT.

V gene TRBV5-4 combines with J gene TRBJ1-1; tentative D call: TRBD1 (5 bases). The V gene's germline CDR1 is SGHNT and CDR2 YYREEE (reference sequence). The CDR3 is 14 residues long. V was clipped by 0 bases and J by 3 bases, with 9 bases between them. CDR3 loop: CASSLEDSYTEAFF. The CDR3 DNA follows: TGTGCCAGCAGCTTGGAAGACAGCTACACTGAAGCTTTCTTT.

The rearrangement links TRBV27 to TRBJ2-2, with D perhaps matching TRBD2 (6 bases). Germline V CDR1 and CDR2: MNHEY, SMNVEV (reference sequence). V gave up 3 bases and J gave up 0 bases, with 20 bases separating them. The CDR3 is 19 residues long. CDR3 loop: CASSFGRYTDVANTGELFF. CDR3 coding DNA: TGTGCCAGCAGTTTCGGGAGATATACTGACGTCGCGAACACCGGGGAGCTGTTTTTT.

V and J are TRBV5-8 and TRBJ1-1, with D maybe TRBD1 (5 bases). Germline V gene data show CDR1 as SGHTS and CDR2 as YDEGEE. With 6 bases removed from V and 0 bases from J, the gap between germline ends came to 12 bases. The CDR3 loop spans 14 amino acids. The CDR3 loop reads CASTSGIMNTEAFF. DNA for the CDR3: TGTGCCAGCACCTCAGGGATAATGAACACTGAAGCTTTCTTT. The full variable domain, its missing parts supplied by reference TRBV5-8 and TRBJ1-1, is EAGVTQSPTHLIKTRGQQATLRCSPISGHTSVYWYQQALGLGLQFLLWYDEGEERNRGNFPPRFSGRQFPNYSSELNVNALELEDSALYLCASTSGIMNTEAFFGQGTRLTVV.

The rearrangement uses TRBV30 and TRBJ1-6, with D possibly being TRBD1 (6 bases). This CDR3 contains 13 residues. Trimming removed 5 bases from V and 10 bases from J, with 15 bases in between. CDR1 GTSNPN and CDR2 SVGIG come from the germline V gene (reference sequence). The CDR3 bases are TGTGCCTGGGACCTCGGACAGTTATCACCCCTCCACTTT. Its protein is CAWDLGQLSPLHF.

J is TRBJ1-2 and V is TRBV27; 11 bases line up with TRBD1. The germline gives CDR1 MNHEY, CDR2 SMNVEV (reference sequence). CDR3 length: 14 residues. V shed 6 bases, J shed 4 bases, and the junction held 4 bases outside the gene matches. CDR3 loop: CASSRTGGAYGYTF. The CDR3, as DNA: TGTGCCAGCAGCCGGACAGGGGGCGCCTATGGCTACACCTTC.

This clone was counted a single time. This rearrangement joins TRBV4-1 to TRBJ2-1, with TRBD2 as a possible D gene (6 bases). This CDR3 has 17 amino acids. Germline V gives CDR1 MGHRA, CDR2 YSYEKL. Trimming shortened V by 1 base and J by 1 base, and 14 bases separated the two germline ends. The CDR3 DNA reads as TGCGCCAGCAGCCAAGGGTTGGCGGGACGATCCTACAATGAGCAGTTCTTC. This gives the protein CASSQGLAGRSYNEQFF.

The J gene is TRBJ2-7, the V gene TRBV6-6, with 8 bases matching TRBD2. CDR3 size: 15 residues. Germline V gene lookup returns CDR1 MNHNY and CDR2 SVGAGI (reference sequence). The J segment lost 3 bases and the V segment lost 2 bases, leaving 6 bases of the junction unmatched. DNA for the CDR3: TGTGCCAGCAGTTACCAGCGGGGGCCCGACTACGAGCAGTACTTC. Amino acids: CASSYQRGPDYEQYF.

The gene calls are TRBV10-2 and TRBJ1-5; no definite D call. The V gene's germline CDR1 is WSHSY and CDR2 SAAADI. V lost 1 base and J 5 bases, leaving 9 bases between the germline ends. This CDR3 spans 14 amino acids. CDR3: CASSEFSQDQPQHF. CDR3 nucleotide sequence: TGCGCCAGCAGTGAGTTCAGTCAAGATCAGCCCCAGCATTTT.

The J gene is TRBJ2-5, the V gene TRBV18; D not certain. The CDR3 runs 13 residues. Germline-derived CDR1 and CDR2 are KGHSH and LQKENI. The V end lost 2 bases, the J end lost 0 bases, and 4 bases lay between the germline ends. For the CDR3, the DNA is TGTGCCAGCTCACCATCGTACCAAGAGACCCAGTACTTC. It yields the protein CASSPSYQETQYF.

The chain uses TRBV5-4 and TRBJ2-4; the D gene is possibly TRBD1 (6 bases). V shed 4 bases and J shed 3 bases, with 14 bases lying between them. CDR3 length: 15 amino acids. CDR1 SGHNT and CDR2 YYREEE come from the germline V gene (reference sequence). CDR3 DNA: TGTGCCAGCAGCCCGCGGGCAGGGGACAAAAACATTCAGTACTTC. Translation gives CASSPRAGDKNIQYF.

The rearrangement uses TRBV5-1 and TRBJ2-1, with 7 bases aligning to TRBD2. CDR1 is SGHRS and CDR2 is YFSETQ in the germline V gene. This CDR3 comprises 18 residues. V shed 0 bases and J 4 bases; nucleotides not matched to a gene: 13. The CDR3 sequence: CASSLAGLLLAVYNEQFF. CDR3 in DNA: TGCGCCAGCAGCTTGGCCGGCTTGCTCCTAGCGGTATACAATGAGCAGTTCTTC.

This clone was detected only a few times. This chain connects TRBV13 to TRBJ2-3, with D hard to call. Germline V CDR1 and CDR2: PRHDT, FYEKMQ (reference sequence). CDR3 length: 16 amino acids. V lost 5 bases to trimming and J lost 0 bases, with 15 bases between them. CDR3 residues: CASSAPGGLSTDTQYF. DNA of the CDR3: TGTGCCAGCAGCGCCCCCGGTGGTTTGAGCACAGATACGCAGTATTTT.

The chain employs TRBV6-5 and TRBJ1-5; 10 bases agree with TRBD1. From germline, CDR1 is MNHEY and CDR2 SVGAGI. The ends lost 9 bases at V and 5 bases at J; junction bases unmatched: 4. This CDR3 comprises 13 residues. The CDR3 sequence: CARLDRGHQPQHF. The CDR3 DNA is TGTGCCAGGCTCGACAGGGGGCATCAGCCCCAGCATTTT.

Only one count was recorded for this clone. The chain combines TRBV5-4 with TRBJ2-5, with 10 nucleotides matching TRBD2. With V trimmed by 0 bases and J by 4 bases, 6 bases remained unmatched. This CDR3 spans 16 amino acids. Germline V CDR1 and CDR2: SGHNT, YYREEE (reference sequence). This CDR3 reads CASSLGASGSPETQYF. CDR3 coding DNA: TGTGCCAGCAGCTTGGGGGCTAGCGGGAGCCCAGAGACCCAGTACTTC.